This TCR beta chain was captured in a study of T-cell memory formation after mild COVID-19. Study-wide background: The study found TCR clusters largely donor specific. Study results and caveats: Prior to infection, memory already included some responding clones, suggesting cross-reactive memory joined. Balance between CD4 and CD8 was seen in clones contracting day 15 to 85, and a CD4+ lean was seen in later expanders.

Trimming removed 1 base at V and 0 bases at J, with 13 bases between. Germline loops: CDR1 LGHDT, CDR2 YNNKEL (reference sequence). There are 17 residues in the CDR3. This clonotype was seen only a few times. Its antigen is not known. Constant-segment primers and 5'RACE yielded cDNA libraries for TCR alpha and TCR beta, each carrying sample barcodes and UMIs. MiXCR was run by TCRdb on the 5' RACE reads, yielding one entry per CDR3 protein. Here the sample spans roughly 340,000 distinct CDR3 sequences, 20% to 25% being singletons. The sequenced material came from PBMCs or a T cell subset sorted from them (not recorded which). The receptor was isolated from a man younger than 35 who had mild COVID-19 (a few samples of this study predate the infection). Cell type and time point are not known. The chain uses TRBV3-1 and TRBJ1-3; D unresolved. The CDR3 loop is CASSQAILWSSGNTIYF. The DNA of the CDR3 is TGTGCCAGCAGCCAAGCCATTCTCTGGAGCTCTGGAAACACCATATATTTT.